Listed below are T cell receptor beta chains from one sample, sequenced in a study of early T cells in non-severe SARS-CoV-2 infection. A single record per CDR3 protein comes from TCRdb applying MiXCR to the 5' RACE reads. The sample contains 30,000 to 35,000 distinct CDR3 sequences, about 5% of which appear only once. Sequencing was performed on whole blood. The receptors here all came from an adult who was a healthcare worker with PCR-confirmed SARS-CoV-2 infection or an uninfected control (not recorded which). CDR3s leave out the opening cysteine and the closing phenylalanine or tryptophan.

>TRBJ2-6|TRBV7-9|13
ASSRQGAGANVLT
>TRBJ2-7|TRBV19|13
ASSMQANEAYEQY
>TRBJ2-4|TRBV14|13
ASSPRPGSGNIQY
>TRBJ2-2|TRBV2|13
ASSVQPFGTGELF
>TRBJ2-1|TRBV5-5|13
ASSWGQGINNEQF
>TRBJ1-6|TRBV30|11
AWSGGYGSPLH
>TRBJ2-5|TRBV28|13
ASTLSGQNQETQY
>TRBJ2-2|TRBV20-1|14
SAREFLGGVTGELF
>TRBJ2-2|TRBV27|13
ASSSGLTSTGELF
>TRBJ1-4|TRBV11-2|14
ASSSTRHATNEKLF
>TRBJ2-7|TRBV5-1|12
ASSSGGSPYEQY
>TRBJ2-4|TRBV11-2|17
ASSSDPFMASRIGSIQY
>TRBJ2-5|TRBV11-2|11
ASSLFIEETQY
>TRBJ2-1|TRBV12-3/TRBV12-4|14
ASSGLAGSSYNEQF
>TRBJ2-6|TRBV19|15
ASRDTALATGANVLT
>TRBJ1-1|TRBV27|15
ASSLNSRQGPYTEAF
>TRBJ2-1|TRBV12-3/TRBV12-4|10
ASTLGGYEQF
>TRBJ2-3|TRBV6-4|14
ASSEASGGATDTQY
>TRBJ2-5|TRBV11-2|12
ASSLEMYQETQY
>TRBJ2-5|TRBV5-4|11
ASSWEGQETQY
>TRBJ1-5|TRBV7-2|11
ASTLGGNQPQH
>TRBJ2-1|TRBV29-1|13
SVVWREGLGNEQF
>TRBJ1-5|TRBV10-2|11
ASALVAGQPQH
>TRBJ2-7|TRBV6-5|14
ASSYSTGGFLYEQY
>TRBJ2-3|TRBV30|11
AWSLVSTDTQY
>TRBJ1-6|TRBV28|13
ASSSAAGGYSPLH